Reported below is one T cell receptor (beta chain). Its specificity is not known. The CDR3 is 13 residues long. Germline CDR1 is SNHLY and CDR2 is FYNNEI. Trimming took off 10 bases at V and 0 bases at J, with 12 bases between the two ends. This table comes from immunoSEQ multiplex PCR, and its TCRdb copy is limited to in-frame clones, with some not included. The table has around 180,000 clones, 85% to 90% seen once. The entry originates in a study of T cell responses to AZD1222 COVID-19 vaccine. Study-level points and caveats: Sampling captured repertoires only after the peak T cell response. CD4 TCRs associated with vaccination spanned spike, dominating at 160-218 and 743-854. Unmutated regions of variants are reportedly targeted by nearly half of spike-specific TCRs.

J is TRBJ1-1 and V is TRBV2; tentative D call: TRBD1 (5 bases). This specimen was peripheral blood, taken on day 0 of MenACWY control vaccination. The clonotype was recovered from an adult in good health. CDR3 coding DNA: TGTGCCATCCCGGGGACGGTGAACACTGAAGCTTTCTTT. Residues: CAIPGTVNTEAFF.